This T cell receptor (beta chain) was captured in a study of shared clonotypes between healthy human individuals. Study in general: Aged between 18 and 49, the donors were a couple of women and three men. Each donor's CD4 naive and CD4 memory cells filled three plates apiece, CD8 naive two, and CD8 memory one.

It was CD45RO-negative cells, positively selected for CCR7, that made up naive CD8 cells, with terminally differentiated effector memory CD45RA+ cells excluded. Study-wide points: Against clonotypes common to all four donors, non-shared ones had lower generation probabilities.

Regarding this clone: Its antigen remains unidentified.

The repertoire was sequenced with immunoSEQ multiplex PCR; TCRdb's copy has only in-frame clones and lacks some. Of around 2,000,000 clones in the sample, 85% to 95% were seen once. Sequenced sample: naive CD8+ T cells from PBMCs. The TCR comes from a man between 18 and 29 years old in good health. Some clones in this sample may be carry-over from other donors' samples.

The CDR3 DNA is TGTGCCAGCAGTTTTTGGGAGAGAAACAATGAGCAGTTCTTC. It encodes CASSFWERNNEQFF. The V and J genes are TRBV6-1 and TRBJ2-1; TRBD2 might be the D (5 bases). The CDR3 has 14 amino acids. Germline V gives CDR1 MNHNS, CDR2 SASEGT. The ends were cut back, 5 bases at V and 5 bases at J, with 13 bases in the middle.